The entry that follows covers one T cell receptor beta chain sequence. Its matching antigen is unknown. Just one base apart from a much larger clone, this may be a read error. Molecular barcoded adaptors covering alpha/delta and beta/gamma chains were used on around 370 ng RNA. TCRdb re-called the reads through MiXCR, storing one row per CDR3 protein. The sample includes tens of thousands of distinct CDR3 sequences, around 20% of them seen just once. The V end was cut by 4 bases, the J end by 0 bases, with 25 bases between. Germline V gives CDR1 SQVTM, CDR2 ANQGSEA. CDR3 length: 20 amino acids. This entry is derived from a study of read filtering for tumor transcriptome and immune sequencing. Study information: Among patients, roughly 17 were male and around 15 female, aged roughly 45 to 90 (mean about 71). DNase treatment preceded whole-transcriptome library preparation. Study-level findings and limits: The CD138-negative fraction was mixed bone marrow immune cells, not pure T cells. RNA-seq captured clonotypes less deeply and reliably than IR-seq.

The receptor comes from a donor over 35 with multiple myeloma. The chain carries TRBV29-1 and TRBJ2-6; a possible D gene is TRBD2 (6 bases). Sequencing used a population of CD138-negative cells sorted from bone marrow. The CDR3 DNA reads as TGCAGCGTTGGGAACTACTCAGGAGGGACGCCCCGCTCTGGGGCCAACGTCCTGACTTTC. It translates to CSVGNYSGGTPRSGANVLTF.